The 13 T cell receptor beta chains below come from one sample, sequenced in a study of early T cells in non-severe SARS-CoV-2 infection. TCRdb processed the 5' RACE reads anew with MiXCR; each CDR3 protein has one entry. The repertoire has 30,000 to 40,000 distinct CDR3 sequences, less than 8% of them found once; the top ten carry around 25%. The starting material was whole blood, obtained at baseline. The source of these receptors is an adult who was a healthcare worker with PCR-confirmed SARS-CoV-2 infection or an uninfected control (not recorded which).

Concerning this clonotype: The germline gene is not matched at one end of the junction; a read error may be the cause. V and J are TRBV12-3 or TRBV12-4 and TRBJ2-5; a weak D match, TRBD1 (6 bases). This CDR3 spans 16 amino acids. DNA of the CDR3: TGTGCCAGCAGTTTAGAAGGCAGGGGCTGGGGAGAGAACCAGTACTTC. Protein sequence: CASSLEGRGWGENQYF.

This clonotype was detected only a few times. The CDR3 DNA reads as TGCGCCAGCAGCCAAGCAGATCGAAGGGTCCCAGAGACCCAGTACTTC. Residues: CASSQADRRVPETQYF. V is TRBV4-3 and J is TRBJ2-5, with D hard to call. V dropped 1 base and J dropped 4 bases, with 16 bases sitting between them. The CDR3 loop spans 16 amino acids. The germline CDR1 and CDR2 sequences are LGHNA and YSLEER.

J is TRBJ2-3 and V is TRBV5-4, with D perhaps TRBD2 (6 bases). Germline-derived CDR1 and CDR2 are SGHNT and YYREEE (reference sequence). With 3 bases removed from V and 6 bases from J, the gap between germline ends came to 20 bases. The CDR3 is made up of 16 amino acids. CDR3 sequence reads: CASSSRGGRREDTQYF. The DNA for the CDR3 is TGTGCCAGCAGCTCCCGGGGCGGTAGACGGGAGGATACGCAGTATTTT. The whole variable domain, remainder taken from reference TRBV5-4 and TRBJ2-3, is ETGVTQSPTHLIKTRGQQVTLRCSSQSGHNTVSWYQQALGQGPQFIFQYYREEENGRGNFPPRFSGLQFPNYSSELNVNALELDDSALYLCASSSRGGRREDTQYFGPGTRLTVL.

In its sample, this clonotype was seen a few times. This rearrangement joins TRBV27 to TRBJ1-6; D gene uncertain. CDR1 MNHEY and CDR2 SMNVEV come from the germline V gene (reference sequence). The V gene lost 1 base and the J gene lost 0 bases, with 16 bases spanning the gap. This CDR3 region has 19 residues. This CDR3 reads CASSLYPLGGSSYNSPLHF. CDR3 DNA sequence: TGTGCCAGCAGTTTATACCCCCTGGGAGGGAGCTCCTATAATTCACCCCTCCACTTT.

This clonotype appeared a few times. The rearrangement links TRBV29-1 to TRBJ2-3, with TRBD1 matching 7 bases. J gave up 2 bases and V 6 bases, and 8 bases lay outside the gene matches. The CDR3 loop spans 14 amino acids. Germline loops: CDR1 SQVTM, CDR2 ANQGSEA. The CDR3 protein is CSVPRDRVTDTQYF. The CDR3 DNA reads TGCAGCGTCCCCCGGGACAGAGTCACAGATACGCAGTATTTT.

This clonotype was seen many times. This chain connects TRBV18 to TRBJ2-7, with D tentatively TRBD1 (6 bases). CDR3 size: 13 residues. Germline V lookup: CDR1 KGHSH, CDR2 LQKENI. The V end was cut by 6 bases, the J end by 5 bases, with 14 bases between. This CDR3 is CASSRTVPNEQYF. The DNA of the CDR3 is TGTGCCAGCTCCCGGACAGTTCCCAACGAGCAGTACTTC.

This sequence joins TRBV28 and TRBJ1-1; no definite D call. The CDR3 runs 15 residues. Germline CDR1 MDHEN, CDR2 SYDVKM. V gave up 6 bases and J gave up 0 bases, with 14 bases separating them. The CDR3 region has the DNA TGTGCCAGCAGGTCCAGGTGGACCCTGAACACTGAAGCTTTCTTT. Translation: CASRSRWTLNTEAFF.

This chain links TRBV7-6 with TRBJ2-3; no definite D call. Germline V gene data show CDR1 as SGHVS and CDR2 as FNYEAQ. V lost 3 bases to trimming and J lost 3 bases, with 10 bases between them. The CDR3 is made up of 14 amino acids. CDR3 coding DNA: TGTGCCAGCAGCTTCCGGCCTGGGACAGATACGCAGTATTTT. It yields the protein CASSFRPGTDTQYF.

The table lists this clonotype with many counts. The gene calls are TRBV28 and TRBJ2-5, with 8 bases aligning to TRBD1. This CDR3 has 15 residues. Trimming at V came to 5 bases and at J to 4 bases, leaving 9 bases not matched to a gene. Germline loops: CDR1 MDHEN, CDR2 SYDVKM. The CDR3 reads CASSGAGQGGETQYF. Here the CDR3 DNA reads TGTGCCAGCAGTGGGGCAGGACAGGGTGGAGAGACCCAGTACTTC.

This clonotype showed up many times. This chain uses TRBV6-5 with TRBJ2-7; D perhaps matches TRBD1 (5 bases). The CDR3 runs to 15 residues. Germline CDR1 reads MNHEY; CDR2 reads SVGAGI. The V gene lost 5 bases and the J gene lost 3 bases, with 17 bases spanning the gap. The CDR3 bases are TGTGCCAGCAGTGCAGGGTTTTCTCGGCACTACGAGCAGTACTTC. It yields the protein CASSAGFSRHYEQYF.

This clonotype was counted between two and nine times. This rearrangement joins TRBV20-1 to TRBJ2-5, with 9 bases fitting TRBD2. CDR3 size: 11 residues. Germline V gene sequence: CDR1 DFQATT, CDR2 SNEGSKA (reference sequence). J was trimmed by 3 bases and V by 8 bases; bases with no gene match: 1. The CDR3 region is CSRLAEETQYF. In DNA, the CDR3 is TGCAGTCGACTAGCGGAAGAGACCCAGTACTTC.

This clonotype was counted only a few times. V is TRBV7-3 and J is TRBJ2-2, with 13 bases that match TRBD2. Germline assignment: CDR1 SGHTA and CDR2 FQGTGA. Trimming removed 4 bases from V and 7 bases from J; junction bases left unmatched: 3. The CDR3 is made up of 15 amino acids. This CDR3 reads CASSSGLAGVGELFF. The CDR3 region has the DNA TGTGCCAGCAGCTCTGGACTAGCGGGAGTCGGGGAGCTGTTTTTT.

The gene calls are TRBV11-2 and TRBJ2-2; 7 nucleotides match TRBD1. Germline CDR1 is SGHAT and CDR2 is FQNNGV. This CDR3 has 15 amino acids. The trim removed 1 base at V and 4 bases at J, leaving 3 bases unmatched. CDR3 DNA: TGTGCCAGCAGCTTAGTTCAGGGGGTCACCGGGGAGCTGTTTTTT. Its protein product is CASSLVQGVTGELFF.